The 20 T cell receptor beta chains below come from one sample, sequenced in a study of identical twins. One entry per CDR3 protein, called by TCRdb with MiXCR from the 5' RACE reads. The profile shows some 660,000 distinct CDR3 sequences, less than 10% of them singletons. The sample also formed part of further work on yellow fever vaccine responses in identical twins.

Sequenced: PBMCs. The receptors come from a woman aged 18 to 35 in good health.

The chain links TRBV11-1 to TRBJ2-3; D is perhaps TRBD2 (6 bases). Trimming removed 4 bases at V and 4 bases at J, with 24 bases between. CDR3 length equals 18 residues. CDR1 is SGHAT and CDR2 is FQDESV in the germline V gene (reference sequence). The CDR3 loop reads CASSCLPVRTAGSDTQYF. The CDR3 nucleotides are TGTGCCAGCAGCTGCCTCCCTGTTCGGACTGCGGGGTCAGATACGCAGTATTTT.

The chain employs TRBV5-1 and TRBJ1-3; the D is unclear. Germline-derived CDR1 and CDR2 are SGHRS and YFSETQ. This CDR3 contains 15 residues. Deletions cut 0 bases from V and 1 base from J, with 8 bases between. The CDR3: CASSLEGSSGNTIYF. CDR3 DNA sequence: TGCGCCAGCAGCTTGGAGGGTAGTTCTGGAAACACCATATATTTT.

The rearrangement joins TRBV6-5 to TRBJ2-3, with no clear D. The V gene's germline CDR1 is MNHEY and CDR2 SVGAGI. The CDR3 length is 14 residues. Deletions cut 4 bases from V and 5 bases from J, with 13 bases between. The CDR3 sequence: CASSWTRLGDTQYF. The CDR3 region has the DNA TGTGCCAGCAGTTGGACCCGATTGGGAGATACGCAGTATTTT.

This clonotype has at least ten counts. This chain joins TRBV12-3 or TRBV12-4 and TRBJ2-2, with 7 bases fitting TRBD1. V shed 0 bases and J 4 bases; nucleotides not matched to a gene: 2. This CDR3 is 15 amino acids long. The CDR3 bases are TGTGCCAGCAGTTTAGCCCGACAGGGCACCGGGGAGCTGTTTTTT. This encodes CASSLARQGTGELFF.

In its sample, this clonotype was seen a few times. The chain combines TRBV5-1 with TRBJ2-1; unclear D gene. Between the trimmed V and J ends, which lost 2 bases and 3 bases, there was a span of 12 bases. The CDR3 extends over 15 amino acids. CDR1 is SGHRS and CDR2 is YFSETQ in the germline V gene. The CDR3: CASSLRVSYYNEQFF. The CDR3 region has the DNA TGCGCCAGCAGCTTAAGAGTTTCCTACTACAATGAGCAGTTCTTC.

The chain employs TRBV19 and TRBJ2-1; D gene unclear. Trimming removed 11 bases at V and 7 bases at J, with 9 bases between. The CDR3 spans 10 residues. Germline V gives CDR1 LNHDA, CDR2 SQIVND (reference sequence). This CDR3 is CAAGRNEQFF. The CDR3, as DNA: TGTGCCGCCGGGCGGAATGAGCAGTTCTTC. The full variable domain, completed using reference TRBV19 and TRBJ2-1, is DGGITQSPKYLFRKEGQNVTLSCEQNLNHDAMYWYRQDPGQGLRLIYYSQIVNDFQKGDIAEGYSVSREKKESFPLTVTSAQKNPTAFYLCAAGRNEQFFGPGTRLTVL.

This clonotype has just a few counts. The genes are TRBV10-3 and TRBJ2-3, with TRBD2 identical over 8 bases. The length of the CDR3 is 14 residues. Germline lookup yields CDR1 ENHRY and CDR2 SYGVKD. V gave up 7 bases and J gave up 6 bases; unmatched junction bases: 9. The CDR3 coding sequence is TGTGCCATCAAGAAAGCGGGGGACCTTGATACGCAGTATTTT. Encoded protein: CAIKKAGDLDTQYF.

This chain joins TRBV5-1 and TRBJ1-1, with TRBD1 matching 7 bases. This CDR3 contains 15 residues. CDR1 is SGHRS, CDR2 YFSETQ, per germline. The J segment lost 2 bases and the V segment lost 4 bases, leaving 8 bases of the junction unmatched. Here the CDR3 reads CASSSDRVSNTEAFF. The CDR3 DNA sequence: TGCGCCAGCAGCAGTGACAGGGTATCAAACACTGAAGCTTTCTTT. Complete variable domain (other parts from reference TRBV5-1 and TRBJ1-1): KAGVTQTPRYLIKTRGQQVTLSCSPISGHRSVSWYQQTPGQGLQFLFEYFSETQRNKGNFPGRFSGRQFSNSRSEMNVSTLELGDSALYLCASSSDRVSNTEAFFGQGTRLTVV.

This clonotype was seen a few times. The CDR3 bases are TGCAGTGCTGGCGGGCTCCAGGGTGATACGCAGTATTTT. Protein: CSAGGLQGDTQYF. This sequence joins TRBV20-1 and TRBJ2-3; possibly TRBD1 or TRBD2 for D (5 bases each). V lost 5 bases and J 6 bases, leaving 15 bases between the germline ends. The CDR3 is made up of 13 amino acids. Per germline, CDR1 DFQATT and CDR2 SNEGSKA (reference sequence).

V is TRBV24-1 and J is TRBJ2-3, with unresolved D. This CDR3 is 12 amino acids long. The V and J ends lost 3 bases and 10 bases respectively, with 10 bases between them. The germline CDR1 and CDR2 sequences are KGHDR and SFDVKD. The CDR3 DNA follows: TGTGCCACCAGTGATCCGGCTCGGGCGCAGTATTTT. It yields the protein CATSDPARAQYF.

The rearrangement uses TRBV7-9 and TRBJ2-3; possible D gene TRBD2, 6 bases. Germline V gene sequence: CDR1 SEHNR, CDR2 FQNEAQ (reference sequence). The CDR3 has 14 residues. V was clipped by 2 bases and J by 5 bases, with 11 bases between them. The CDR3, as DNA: TGTGCCAGCAGCTTATTTGGTAGCGGAGATACGCAGTATTTT. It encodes CASSLFGSGDTQYF. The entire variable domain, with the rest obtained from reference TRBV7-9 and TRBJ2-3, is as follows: DTGVSQNPRHKITKRGQNVTFRCDPISEHNRLYWYRQTLGQGPEFLTYFQNEAQLEKSRLLSDRFSAERPKGSFSTLEIQRTEQGDSAMYLCASSLFGSGDTQYFGPGTRLTVL.

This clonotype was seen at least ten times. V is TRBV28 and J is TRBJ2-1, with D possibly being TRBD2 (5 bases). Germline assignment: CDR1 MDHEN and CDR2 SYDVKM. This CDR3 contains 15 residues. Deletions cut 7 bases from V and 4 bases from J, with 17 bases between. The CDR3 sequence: CASTPGSEGYNEQFF. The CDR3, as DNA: TGTGCCAGCACCCCAGGTTCTGAGGGATACAATGAGCAGTTCTTC.

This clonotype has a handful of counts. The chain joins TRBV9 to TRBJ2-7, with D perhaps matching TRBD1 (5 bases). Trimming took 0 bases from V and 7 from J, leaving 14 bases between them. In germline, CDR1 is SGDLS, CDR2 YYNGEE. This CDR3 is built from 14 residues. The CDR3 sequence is CASSVEAGMGEQYF. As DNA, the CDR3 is TGTGCCAGCAGCGTAGAAGCAGGGATGGGGGAGCAGTACTTC.

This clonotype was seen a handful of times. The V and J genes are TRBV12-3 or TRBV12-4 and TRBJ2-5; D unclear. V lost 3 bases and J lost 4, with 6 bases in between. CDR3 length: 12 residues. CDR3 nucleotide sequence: TGTGCCAGCAGTTTTCTGCTAGAGACCCAGTACTTC. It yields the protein CASSFLLETQYF.

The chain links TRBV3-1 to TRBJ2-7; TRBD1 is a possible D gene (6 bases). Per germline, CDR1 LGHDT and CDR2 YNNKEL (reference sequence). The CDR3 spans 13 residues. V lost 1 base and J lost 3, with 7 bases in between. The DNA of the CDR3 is TGTGCCAGCAGCCAAGCGGGACACTACGAGCAGTACTTC. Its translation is CASSQAGHYEQYF.

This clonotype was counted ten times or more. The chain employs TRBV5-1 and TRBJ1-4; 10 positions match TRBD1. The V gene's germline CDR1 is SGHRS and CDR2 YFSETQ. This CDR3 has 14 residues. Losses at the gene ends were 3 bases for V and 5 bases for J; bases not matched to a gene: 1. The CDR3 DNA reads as TGCGCCAGCAGCTCGGGACAGGGGAATGAAAAACTGTTTTTT. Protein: CASSSGQGNEKLFF.

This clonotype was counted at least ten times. In nucleotides, the CDR3 is TGTGCCAGCAGCGTCCGGGGGAGCCGGGGTAATGAAAAACTGTTTTTT. This codes for CASSVRGSRGNEKLFF. This sequence joins TRBV7-2 and TRBJ1-4, with D perhaps matching TRBD1 (5 bases). V gave up 5 bases and J gave up 4 bases, with 17 bases separating them. The CDR3 totals 16 residues. The V gene's germline CDR1 is SGHTA and CDR2 FQGNSA.

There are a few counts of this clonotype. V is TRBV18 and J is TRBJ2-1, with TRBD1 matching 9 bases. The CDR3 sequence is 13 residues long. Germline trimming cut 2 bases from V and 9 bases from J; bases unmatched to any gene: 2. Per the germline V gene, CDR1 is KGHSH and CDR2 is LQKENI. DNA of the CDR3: TGTGCCAGCTCACCAGGGACAGGGTCTGAGCAGTTCTTC. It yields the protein CASSPGTGSEQFF.

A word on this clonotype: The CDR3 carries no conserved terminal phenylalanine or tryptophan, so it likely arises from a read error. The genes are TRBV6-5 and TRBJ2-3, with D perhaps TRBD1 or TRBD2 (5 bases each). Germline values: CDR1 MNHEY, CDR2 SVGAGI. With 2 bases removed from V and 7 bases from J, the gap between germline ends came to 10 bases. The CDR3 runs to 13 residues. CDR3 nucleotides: TGTGCCAGCAGTTACCGGGGCCCATATACGCAGTATTCT. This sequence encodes CASSYRGPYTQYS.

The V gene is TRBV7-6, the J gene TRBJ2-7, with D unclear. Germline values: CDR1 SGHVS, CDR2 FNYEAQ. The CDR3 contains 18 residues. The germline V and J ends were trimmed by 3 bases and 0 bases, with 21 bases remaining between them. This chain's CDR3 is CASSFGGKLRTHSYEQYF. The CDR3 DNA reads TGTGCCAGCAGCTTTGGTGGGAAGTTAAGGACCCACTCCTACGAGCAGTACTTC.